This is a list of T cell receptor beta chains from one sample in a study of T cell responses to AZD1222 COVID-19 vaccine. Some clones are missing from TCRdb's copy, which holds only in-frame ones; the method was immunoSEQ multiplex PCR. The sample carries about 140,000 clones, roughly 90% recorded once. Sequenced here: peripheral blood, sampled on day 0 of AZD1222 vaccination. The receptors stem from an adult in good health. CDR3s include the opening cysteine and the closing phenylalanine or tryptophan. Each record gives: V gene, D gene, J gene, clone size, CDR3 length, CDR3 protein, CDR3 DNA. D genes are given only for firm matches. Clone size is stated in some rows and not others, as once, few, many or a class when expanded.

v_gene: TRBV20-1; d_gene: .; j_gene: TRBJ2-7; abundance: once; len: 11; CDR3aa: CSAPDVYEQYF; CDR3nt: TGCAGTGCTCCGGACGTGTACGAGCAGTACTTC
v_gene: TRBV5-8; d_gene: .; j_gene: TRBJ2-6; abundance: .; len: 17; CDR3aa: CASSPNTGTTGANVLTF; CDR3nt: TGTGCCAGCAGTCCGAATACCGGGACAACTGGGGCCAACGTCCTGACTTTC
v_gene: TRBV29-1; d_gene: .; j_gene: TRBJ1-1; abundance: .; len: 16; CDR3aa: CSVEGSGALWYTEAFF; CDR3nt: TGCAGCGTTGAAGGGAGTGGCGCCTTATGGTACACTGAAGCTTTCTTT
v_gene: TRBV20-1; d_gene: .; j_gene: TRBJ1-2; abundance: .; len: 11; CDR3aa: CSASTDYGYTF; CDR3nt: TGCAGTGCTAGCACGGACTATGGCTACACCTTC
v_gene: TRBV9; d_gene: TRBD2; j_gene: TRBJ2-5; abundance: .; len: 16; CDR3aa: CASSPRLAGGLETQYF; CDR3nt: TGTGCCAGCAGCCCCCGCCTAGCGGGGGGTTTAGAGACCCAGTACTTC
v_gene: TRBV2; d_gene: .; j_gene: TRBJ1-1; abundance: .; len: 14; CDR3aa: CASSETVREREAFF; CDR3nt: TGTGCCAGCAGTGAAACGGTAAGGGAGCGTGAAGCTTTCTTT
v_gene: TRBV7-2; d_gene: TRBD1; j_gene: TRBJ1-2; abundance: .; len: 12; CDR3aa: CASRPGQGFYTF; CDR3nt: TGTGCCAGCAGACCCGGACAGGGTTTCTACACCTTC
v_gene: TRBV7-9; d_gene: .; j_gene: TRBJ1-5; abundance: .; len: 14; CDR3aa: CASSPDGTNQPQHF; CDR3nt: TGTGCCAGCAGCCCCGACGGAACTAATCAGCCCCAGCATTTT
v_gene: TRBV18; d_gene: .; j_gene: TRBJ1-6; abundance: .; len: 17; CDR3aa: CASSPEAGPSYNSPLHF; CDR3nt: TGTGCCAGCTCACCGGAAGCAGGGCCATCCTATAATTCACCCCTCCACTTT
v_gene: TRBV11-2; d_gene: .; j_gene: TRBJ1-5; abundance: .; len: 15; CDR3aa: CASSLGPGGYQPQHF; CDR3nt: TGTGCCAGCAGCTTAGGTCCAGGCGGGTATCAGCCCCAGCATTTT
v_gene: TRBV19; d_gene: .; j_gene: TRBJ1-5; abundance: few; len: 15; CDR3aa: CASTPPGTSNQPQHF; CDR3nt: TGTGCCAGTACCCCCCCCGGGACGTCGAATCAGCCCCAGCATTTT
v_gene: TRBV10-3; d_gene: TRBD1; j_gene: TRBJ1-1; abundance: .; len: 11; CDR3aa: CAISGDSGAFF; CDR3nt: TGTGCCATCAGCGGGGACAGTGGAGCTTTCTTT
v_gene: TRBV6-2/TRBV6-3; d_gene: TRBD1; j_gene: TRBJ2-3; abundance: medium-sized; len: 17; CDR3aa: CASSYDSRTGGPDTQYF; CDR3nt: TGTGCCAGCAGTTACGATTCCAGGACAGGGGGCCCAGATACGCAGTATTTT
v_gene: TRBV5-4; d_gene: .; j_gene: TRBJ2-3; abundance: .; len: 14; CDR3aa: CASSLGRRGDTQYF; CDR3nt: TGTGCCAGCAGCTTGGGGCGGAGAGGGGATACGCAGTATTTT
v_gene: TRBV19; d_gene: .; j_gene: TRBJ2-7; abundance: .; len: 10; CDR3aa: CASGGYEQYF; CDR3nt: TGTGCCAGTGGTGGCTACGAGCAGTACTTC
v_gene: TRBV6-7; d_gene: .; j_gene: TRBJ2-7; abundance: .; len: 12; CDR3aa: CASSLEHYEQYF; CDR3nt: TGTGCCAGCAGTCTTGAACACTACGAGCAGTACTTC
v_gene: TRBV5-1; d_gene: TRBD1; j_gene: TRBJ1-1; abundance: .; len: 13; CDR3aa: CASSVRQGVEAFF; CDR3nt: TGCGCCAGCAGCGTTAGACAGGGGGTTGAAGCTTTCTTT
v_gene: TRBV10-3; d_gene: .; j_gene: TRBJ1-1; abundance: .; len: 11; CDR3aa: CAISRDTEAFF; CDR3nt: TGTGCCATCAGCAGGGACACTGAAGCTTTCTTT
v_gene: TRBV13; d_gene: TRBD1; j_gene: TRBJ2-5; abundance: .; len: 16; CDR3aa: CASSGRDSSKWETQYF; CDR3nt: TGTGCCAGCAGCGGCAGGGACAGTTCCAAGTGGGAGACCCAGTACTTC
v_gene: TRBV27; d_gene: .; j_gene: TRBJ2-7; abundance: .; len: 13; CDR3aa: CASSLDSSYEQYF; CDR3nt: TGTGCCAGCAGTTTAGACAGCTCCTACGAGCAGTACTTC
v_gene: TRBV19; d_gene: .; j_gene: TRBJ1-3; abundance: .; len: 17; CDR3aa: CASRDFMIGNSGNTIYF; CDR3nt: TGTGCCAGTAGAGACTTTATGATCGGGAACTCTGGAAACACCATATATTTT
v_gene: TRBV9; d_gene: .; j_gene: TRBJ1-2; abundance: .; len: 12; CDR3aa: CASSVSRDGYTF; CDR3nt: TGTGCCAGCAGCGTCTCCAGGGACGGCTACACCTTC
v_gene: TRBV5-4; d_gene: TRBD2; j_gene: TRBJ2-5; abundance: .; len: 17; CDR3aa: CASSLRLAGGSSETQYF; CDR3nt: TGTGCCAGCAGCTTGCGGCTAGCGGGAGGGTCATCAGAGACCCAGTACTTC
v_gene: TRBV30; d_gene: .; j_gene: TRBJ2-3; abundance: .; len: 13; CDR3aa: CAWSVVQTDTQYF; CDR3nt: TGTGCCTGGAGTGTAGTGCAGACAGATACGCAGTATTTT
v_gene: TRBV11-3; d_gene: TRBD2; j_gene: TRBJ2-1; abundance: .; len: 15; CDR3aa: CASSLAGSGSSEQFF; CDR3nt: TGTGCCAGCAGCTTAGCTGGTAGCGGGAGTTCTGAGCAGTTCTTC